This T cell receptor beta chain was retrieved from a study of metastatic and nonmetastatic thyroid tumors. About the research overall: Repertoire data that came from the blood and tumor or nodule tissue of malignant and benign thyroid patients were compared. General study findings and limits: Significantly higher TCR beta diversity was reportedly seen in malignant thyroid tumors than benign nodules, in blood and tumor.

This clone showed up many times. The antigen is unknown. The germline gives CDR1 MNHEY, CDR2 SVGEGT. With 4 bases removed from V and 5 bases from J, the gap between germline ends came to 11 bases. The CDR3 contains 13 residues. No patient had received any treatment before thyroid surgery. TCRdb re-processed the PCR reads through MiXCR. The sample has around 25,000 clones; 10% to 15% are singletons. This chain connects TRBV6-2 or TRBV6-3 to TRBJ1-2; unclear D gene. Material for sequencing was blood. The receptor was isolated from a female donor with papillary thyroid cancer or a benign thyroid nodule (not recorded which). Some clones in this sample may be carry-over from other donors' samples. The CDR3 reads CASSSPMGYGYTF. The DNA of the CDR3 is TGTGCCAGCAGTTCCCCAATGGGGTATGGCTACACCTTC.